This T cell receptor beta chain was captured by sequencing in a study of response to subunit inactivated influenza vaccine. MiXCR, applied by TCRdb to the RT-PCR reads, yields one record per CDR3 protein. The sample has 550,000 to 600,000 distinct CDR3 sequences, 12% seen once; the top ten hold about 9.4%. This clonotype appeared many times. Antigen: not known. Study-level findings and limits: Few additional T cells are recruited per seasonal influenza vaccination, authors suggested.

With V trimmed by 6 bases and J by 5 bases, 6 bases remained unmatched. This CDR3 contains 14 residues. This receptor was taken from a man aged 50 or older who received an inactivated influenza vaccine. The material was PBMCs from blood, obtained on the day of vaccination. The rearrangement uses TRBV12-3 or TRBV12-4 and TRBJ2-2; 7 positions agree with TRBD1. CDR3 in amino acids: CASSTTGMTGELFF. In DNA, the CDR3 is TGTGCCAGCAGCACGACAGGGATGACCGGGGAGCTGTTTTTT.